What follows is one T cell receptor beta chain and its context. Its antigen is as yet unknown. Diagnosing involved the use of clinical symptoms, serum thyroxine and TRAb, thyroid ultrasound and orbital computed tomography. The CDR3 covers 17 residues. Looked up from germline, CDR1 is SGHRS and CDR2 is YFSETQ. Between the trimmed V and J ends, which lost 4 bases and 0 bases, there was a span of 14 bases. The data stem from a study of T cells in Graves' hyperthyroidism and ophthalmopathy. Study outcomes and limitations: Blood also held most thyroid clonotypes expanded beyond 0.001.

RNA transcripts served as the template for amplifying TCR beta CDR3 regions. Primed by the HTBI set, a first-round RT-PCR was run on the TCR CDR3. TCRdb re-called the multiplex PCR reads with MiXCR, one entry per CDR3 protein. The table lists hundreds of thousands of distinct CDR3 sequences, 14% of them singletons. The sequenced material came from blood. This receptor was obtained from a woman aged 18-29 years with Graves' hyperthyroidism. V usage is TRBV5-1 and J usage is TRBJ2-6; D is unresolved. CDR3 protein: CASSVPGRRSGANVLTF. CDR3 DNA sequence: TGCGCCAGCAGCGTGCCGGGCCGCCGCTCTGGGGCCAACGTCCTGACTTTC.